These 11 T cell receptor beta chains were sequenced from one sample in a study of post-analysis software for immune sequencing data. For these TCRs, the target antigens are not known. Study-level findings and limits: With TRBV5-6, TRBV5-1 and TRBV20-1 included, about five TRBV segments were more frequent in patients than in controls.

Built from TCR beta cDNA, the libraries had unique molecular identifiers in them. MiXCR was run by TCRdb on the PCR reads, yielding one entry per CDR3 protein. The sample carries roughly 800,000 distinct CDR3 sequences, more than 45% recorded once. Sequencing was done on a sample of blood. All receptors come from a girl aged 10 to 17 with multiple sclerosis.

In its sample, this clonotype was seen a few times. This chain links TRBV9 with TRBJ2-7; D unresolved. Germline CDR1 SGDLS, CDR2 YYNGEE. This CDR3 is 13 amino acids long. V lost 3 bases and J lost 6, with 13 bases in between. CDR3 loop: CASSGTPMGEQYF. The CDR3 bases are TGTGCCAGCAGCGGCACCCCCATGGGCGAGCAGTACTTC.

This chain uses TRBV28 with TRBJ2-7; D may be TRBD1 (7 bases). This CDR3 is 15 amino acids long. Trimming removed 3 bases from V and 2 bases from J, with 14 bases in between. CDR1 and CDR2 (germline): MDHEN, SYDVKM. CDR3 DNA sequence: TGTGCCAGCAGTTTGCTCTCCAGGGGGGCCTACGAGCAGTACTTC. Protein sequence: CASSLLSRGAYEQYF.

As DNA, the CDR3 is TGCGCCAGCAGCTGGGACTTCTCCTACGAGCAGTACTTC. Translation: CASSWDFSYEQYF. The J gene is TRBJ2-7, the V gene TRBV5-1, with D possibly being TRBD2 (6 bases). This CDR3 comprises 13 residues. V lost 3 bases and J lost 0, with 7 bases in between. The germline V gene encodes CDR1 SGHRS and CDR2 YFSETQ.

The chain carries TRBV5-1 and TRBJ1-4, with 11 bases that match TRBD1. CDR3 length: 15 residues. Germline trimming cut 4 bases from V and 6 bases from J; bases unmatched to any gene: 5. Per the germline V gene, CDR1 is SGHRS and CDR2 is YFSETQ. CDR3 nucleotides: TGCGCCAGCAGCCTAGGACAGGGGGCACATGAAAAACTGTTTTTT. Amino acids: CASSLGQGAHEKLFF.

The sample holds a few counts of this clonotype. The V and J genes are TRBV7-2 and TRBJ2-7, with TRBD2 matching 7 bases. The CDR3 has 14 residues. Germline lookup yields CDR1 SGHTA and CDR2 FQGNSA. V shed 1 base, J shed 5 bases, and the junction held 5 bases outside the gene matches. CDR3 protein: CASSLGLLADEQYF. The CDR3 nucleotides are TGTGCCAGCAGCTTAGGGTTGCTAGCGGACGAGCAGTACTTC.

This clonotype was seen a few times. The CDR3 loop is CASSFGSGRANFEQFF. The CDR3 nucleotides read TGTGCCAGCAGTTTTGGGAGCGGGAGGGCCAACTTTGAGCAGTTCTTC. This chain connects TRBV27 to TRBJ2-1; 10 bases align to TRBD2. Germline CDR1 is MNHEY and CDR2 is SMNVEV (reference sequence). V lost 3 bases, J lost 9 bases, and 11 bases stayed unmatched. The CDR3 runs 16 residues.

The chain uses TRBV2 and TRBJ2-7; D might be TRBD1 or TRBD2, each matching 5 bases. The CDR3 runs 16 residues. V lost 2 bases, J lost 2 bases, and 16 bases lay in between. Germline V gene sequence: CDR1 SNHLY, CDR2 FYNNEI. For the CDR3, the DNA is TGTGCCAGCAGTGAATTAGGTGGGACGGTACCCTACGAGCAGTACTTC. Translating it yields CASSELGGTVPYEQYF.

The CDR3 here is CASRSPGSDTQYF. The CDR3 DNA follows: TGCGCCAGCAGATCCCCCGGTTCAGATACGCAGTATTTT. This chain links TRBV5-1 with TRBJ2-3, with D hard to call. Germline lookup yields CDR1 SGHRS and CDR2 YFSETQ. The CDR3 contains 13 residues. V lost 5 bases and J lost 4, with 11 bases in between.

V and J are TRBV29-1 and TRBJ2-7; 7 bases match TRBD1. This CDR3 comprises 12 residues. Germline V gives CDR1 SQVTM, CDR2 ANQGSEA. The J segment lost 7 bases and the V segment lost 7 bases, leaving 10 bases of the junction unmatched. The CDR3 DNA sequence: TGCAGCGCTAGGGACAGCAAATGGGAGCAGTACTTC. This gives the protein CSARDSKWEQYF.

The chain uses TRBV7-6 and TRBJ2-3; 9 bases fit TRBD2. This CDR3 spans 15 amino acids. Germline CDR1 and CDR2: SGHVS and FNYEAQ. With 5 bases clipped from V and 2 bases from J, the junction kept 5 bases outside the gene matches. The chain's CDR3 is CASSPSGENTDTQYF. Here the CDR3 DNA reads TGTGCCAGCAGCCCTAGCGGGGAGAACACAGATACGCAGTATTTT.

The chain is built from TRBV6-5 and TRBJ2-7; TRBD1 might be the D (6 bases). Germline V gene data show CDR1 as MNHEY and CDR2 as SVGAGI. The V end was cut by 0 bases, the J end by 2 bases, with 14 bases between. The CDR3 covers 16 residues. Here the CDR3 reads CASSYSITYRAYEQYF. The DNA for the CDR3 is TGTGCCAGCAGTTACTCGATAACGTACAGGGCCTACGAGCAGTACTTC.